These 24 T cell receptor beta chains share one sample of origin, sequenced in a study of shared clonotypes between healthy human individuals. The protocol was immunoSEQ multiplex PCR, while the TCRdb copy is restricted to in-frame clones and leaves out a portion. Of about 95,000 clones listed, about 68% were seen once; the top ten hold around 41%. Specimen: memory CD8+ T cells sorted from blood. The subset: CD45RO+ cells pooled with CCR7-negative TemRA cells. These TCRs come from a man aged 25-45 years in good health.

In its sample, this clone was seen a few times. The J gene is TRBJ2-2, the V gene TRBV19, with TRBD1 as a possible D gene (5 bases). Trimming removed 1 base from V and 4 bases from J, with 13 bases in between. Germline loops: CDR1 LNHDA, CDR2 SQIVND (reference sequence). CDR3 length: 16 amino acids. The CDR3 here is CASSIVQGQGTGELFF. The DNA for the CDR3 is TGTGCCAGTAGTATAGTTCAGGGTCAGGGCACCGGGGAGCTGTTTTTT.

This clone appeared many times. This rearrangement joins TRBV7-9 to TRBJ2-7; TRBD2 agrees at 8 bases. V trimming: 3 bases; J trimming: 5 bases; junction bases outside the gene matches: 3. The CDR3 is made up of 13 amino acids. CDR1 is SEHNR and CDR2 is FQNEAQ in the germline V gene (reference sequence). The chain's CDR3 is CASSFAGGNEQYF. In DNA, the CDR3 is TGTGCCAGCAGCTTCGCGGGAGGCAACGAGCAGTACTTC.

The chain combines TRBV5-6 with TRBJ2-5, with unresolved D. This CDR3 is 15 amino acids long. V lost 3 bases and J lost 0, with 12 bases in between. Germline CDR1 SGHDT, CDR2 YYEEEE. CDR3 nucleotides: TGTGCCAGCAGCTGGCGATTTCTGCACCAAGAGACCCAGTACTTC. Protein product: CASSWRFLHQETQYF.

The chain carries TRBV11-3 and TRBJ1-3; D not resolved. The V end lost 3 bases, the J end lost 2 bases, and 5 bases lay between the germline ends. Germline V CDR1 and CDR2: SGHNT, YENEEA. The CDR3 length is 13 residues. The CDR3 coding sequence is TGTGCCAGCAGCTTTGGTACTGGAAACACCATATATTTT. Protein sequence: CASSFGTGNTIYF. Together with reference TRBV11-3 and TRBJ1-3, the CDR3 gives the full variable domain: EAGVVQSPRYKIIEKKQPVAFWCNPISGHNTLYWYLQNLGQGPELLIRYENEEAVDDSQLPKDRFSAERLKGVDSTLKIQPAELGDSAVYLCASSFGTGNTIYFGEGSWLTVV.

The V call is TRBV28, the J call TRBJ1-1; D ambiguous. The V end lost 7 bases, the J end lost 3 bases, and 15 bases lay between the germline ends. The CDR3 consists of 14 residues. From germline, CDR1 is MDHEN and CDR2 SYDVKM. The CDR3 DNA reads TGTGCCAGCACGATCCAGGTTATCTACACTGAAGCTTTCTTT. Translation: CASTIQVIYTEAFF.

For the CDR3, the DNA is TGTGCCAGCAGTCTTGTCTGGGGGGTTTGGAACACCATATATTTT. Translation gives CASSLVWGVWNTIYF. The chain couples TRBV5-5 to TRBJ1-3; D might be TRBD1 (5 bases). The ends were cut back, 5 bases at V and 7 bases at J, with 19 bases in the middle. Germline V gene sequence: CDR1 SGHKS, CDR2 YYEKEE (reference sequence). CDR3 length: 15 residues.

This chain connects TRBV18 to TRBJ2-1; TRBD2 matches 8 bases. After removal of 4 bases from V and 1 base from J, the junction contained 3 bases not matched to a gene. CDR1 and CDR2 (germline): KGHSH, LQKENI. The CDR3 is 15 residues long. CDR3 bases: TGTGCCAGCTCACAGAGCGGGAGTTCCTACAATGAGCAGTTCTTC. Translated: CASSQSGSSYNEQFF.

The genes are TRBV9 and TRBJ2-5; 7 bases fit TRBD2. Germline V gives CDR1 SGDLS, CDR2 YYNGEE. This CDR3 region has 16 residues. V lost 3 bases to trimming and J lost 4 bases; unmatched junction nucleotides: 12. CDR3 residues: CASSDQRLASVETQYF. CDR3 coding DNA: TGTGCCAGCAGCGACCAGCGACTAGCTTCGGTAGAGACCCAGTACTTC.

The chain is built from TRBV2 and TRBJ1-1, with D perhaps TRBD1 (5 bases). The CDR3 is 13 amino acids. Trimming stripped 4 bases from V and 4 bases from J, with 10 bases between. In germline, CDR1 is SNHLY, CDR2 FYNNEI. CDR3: CASSGGEVTEAFF. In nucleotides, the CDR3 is TGTGCCAGCAGTGGAGGGGAGGTCACTGAAGCTTTCTTT.

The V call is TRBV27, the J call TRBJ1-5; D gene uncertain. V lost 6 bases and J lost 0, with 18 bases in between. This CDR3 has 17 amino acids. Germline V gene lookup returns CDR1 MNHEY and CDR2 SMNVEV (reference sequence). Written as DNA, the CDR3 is TGTGCCAGCAGCCTTTCTGGAGGACGGATTAGCAATCAGCCCCAGCATTTT. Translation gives CASSLSGGRISNQPQHF.

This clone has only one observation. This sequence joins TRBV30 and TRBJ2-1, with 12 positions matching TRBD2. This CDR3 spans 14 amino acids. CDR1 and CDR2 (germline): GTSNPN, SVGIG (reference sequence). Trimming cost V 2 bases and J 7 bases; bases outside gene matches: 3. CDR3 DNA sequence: TGTGCCTGGAGTAGACTAGCGGGAGTTAATGAGCAGTTCTTC. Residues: CAWSRLAGVNEQFF.

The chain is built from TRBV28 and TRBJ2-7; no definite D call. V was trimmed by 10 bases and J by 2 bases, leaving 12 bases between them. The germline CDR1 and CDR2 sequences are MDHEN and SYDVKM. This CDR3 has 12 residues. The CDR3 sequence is CATTSRTYEQYF. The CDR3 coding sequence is TGTGCCACGACCAGCCGGACCTACGAGCAGTACTTC.

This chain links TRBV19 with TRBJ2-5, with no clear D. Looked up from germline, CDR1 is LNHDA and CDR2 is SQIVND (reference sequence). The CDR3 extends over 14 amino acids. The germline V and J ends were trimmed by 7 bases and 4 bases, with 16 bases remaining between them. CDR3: CASNPEIGLETQYF. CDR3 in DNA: TGTGCCAGTAATCCCGAAATCGGATTAGAGACCCAGTACTTC.

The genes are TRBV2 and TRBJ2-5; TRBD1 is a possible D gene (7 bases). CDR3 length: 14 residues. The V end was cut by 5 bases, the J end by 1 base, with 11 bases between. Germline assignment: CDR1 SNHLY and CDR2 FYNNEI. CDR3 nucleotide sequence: TGTGCCAGCAGTCGCGGGACAGTCCAAGAGACCCAGTACTTC. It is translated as CASSRGTVQETQYF.

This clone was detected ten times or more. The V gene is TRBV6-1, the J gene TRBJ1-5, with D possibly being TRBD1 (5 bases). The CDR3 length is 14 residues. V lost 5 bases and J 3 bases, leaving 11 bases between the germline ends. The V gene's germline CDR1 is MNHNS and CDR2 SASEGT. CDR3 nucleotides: TGTGCCAGCAGTTCCGGGGGTAACAATCAGCCCCAGCATTTT. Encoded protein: CASSSGGNNQPQHF.

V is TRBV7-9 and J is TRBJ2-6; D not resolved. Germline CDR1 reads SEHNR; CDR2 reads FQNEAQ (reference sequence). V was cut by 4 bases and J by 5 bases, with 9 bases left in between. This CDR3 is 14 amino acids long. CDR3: CASSYARRANVLTF. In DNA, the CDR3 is TGTGCCAGCAGCTACGCCCGAAGGGCCAACGTCCTGACTTTC.

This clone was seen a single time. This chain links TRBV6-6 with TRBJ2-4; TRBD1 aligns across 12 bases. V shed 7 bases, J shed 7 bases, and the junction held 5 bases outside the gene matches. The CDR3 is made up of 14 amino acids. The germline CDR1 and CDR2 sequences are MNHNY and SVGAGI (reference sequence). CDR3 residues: CASTGTGGINIQYF. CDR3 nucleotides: TGTGCCAGCACCGGGACAGGGGGCATCAACATTCAGTACTTC.

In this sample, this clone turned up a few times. CDR3 loop: CASSPSDRNYEQYF. CDR3 sequence (DNA): TGTGCCAGCAGCCCCTCGGACAGAAACTACGAGCAGTACTTC. The chain uses TRBV7-9 and TRBJ2-7; the D gene is possibly TRBD1 (6 bases). The V gene lost 5 bases and the J gene lost 3 bases, with 14 bases spanning the gap. The CDR3 runs 14 residues. The germline V gene encodes CDR1 SEHNR and CDR2 FQNEAQ (reference sequence).

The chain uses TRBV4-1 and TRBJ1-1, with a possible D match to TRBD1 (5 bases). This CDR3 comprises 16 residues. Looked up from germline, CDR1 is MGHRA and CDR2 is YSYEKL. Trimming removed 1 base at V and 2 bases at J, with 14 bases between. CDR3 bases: TGCGCCAGCAGCCAAGTCCCAGGGCCGGTAAACACTGAAGCTTTCTTT. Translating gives CASSQVPGPVNTEAFF.

CDR3 residues: CASSEYGYLLAGGPSSEQFF. CDR3 nucleotides: TGTGCCAGCAGTGAGTATGGCTACCTTCTAGCGGGAGGGCCGTCCAGTGAGCAGTTCTTC. V and J are TRBV2 and TRBJ2-1; 12 bases are a match to TRBD2. The CDR3 is 20 amino acids. Germline V gene lookup returns CDR1 SNHLY and CDR2 FYNNEI. The V gene end was trimmed by 3 bases and the J gene end by 9 bases; junction bases not matched to a gene: 21.

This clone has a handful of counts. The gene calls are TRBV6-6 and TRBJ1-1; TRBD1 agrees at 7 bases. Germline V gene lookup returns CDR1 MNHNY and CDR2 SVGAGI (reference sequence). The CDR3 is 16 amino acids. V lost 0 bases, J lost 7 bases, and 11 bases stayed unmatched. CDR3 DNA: TGTGCCAGCAGTTACTCGAAGGAGGGGGCGGGAAGTGAAGCTTTCTTT. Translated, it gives CASSYSKEGAGSEAFF.

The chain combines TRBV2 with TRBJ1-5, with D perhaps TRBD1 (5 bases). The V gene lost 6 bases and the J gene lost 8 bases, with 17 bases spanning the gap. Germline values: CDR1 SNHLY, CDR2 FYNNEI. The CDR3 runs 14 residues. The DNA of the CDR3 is TGTGCCAGCAGGAATATGGGGGGTGGGGAGCCCCAGCATTTT. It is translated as CASRNMGGGEPQHF.

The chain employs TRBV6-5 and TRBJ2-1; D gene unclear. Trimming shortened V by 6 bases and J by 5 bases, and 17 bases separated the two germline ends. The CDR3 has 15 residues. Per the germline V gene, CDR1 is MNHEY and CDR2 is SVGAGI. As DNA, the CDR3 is TGTGCCAGCAGCCCCACCCACGGCCCCCACAATGAGCAGTTCTTC. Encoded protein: CASSPTHGPHNEQFF.

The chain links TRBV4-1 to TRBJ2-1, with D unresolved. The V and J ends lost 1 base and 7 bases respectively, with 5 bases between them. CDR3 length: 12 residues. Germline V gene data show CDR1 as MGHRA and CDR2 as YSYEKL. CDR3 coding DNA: TGCGCCAGCAGCCAAGTGGGGAATGAGCAGTTCTTC. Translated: CASSQVGNEQFF.